This T cell receptor beta chain was obtained from a study of T cell responses to AZD1222 COVID-19 vaccine. Broader study findings: A mostly white British donor set with more females was recruited, and clonal diversity was possibly underestimated.

V dropped 0 bases and J dropped 2 bases, with 9 bases sitting between them. The CDR3 is made up of 14 amino acids. In germline, CDR1 is SGHNT, CDR2 YYREEE (reference sequence). For this clone: What it binds is unknown.

Generated by immunoSEQ multiplex PCR, the TCRdb table keeps only in-frame clones and is missing some. The profile covers 100,000 or so clones, with less than 90% appearing a single time and about a sixth taken by the ten largest. The sequences come from peripheral blood, collected on day 0 of AZD1222 vaccination. This sequence originates from an adult in good health. This chain connects TRBV5-4 to TRBJ2-7, with D perhaps being TRBD1 or TRBD2 (5 bases each). CDR3 sequence (DNA): TGTGCCAGCAGCTTGGGAGGGGCCCCCTACGAGCAGTACTTC. Amino acid sequence: CASSLGGAPYEQYF.